Given below is one TCR beta chain in context. In this CDR3 the conserved last residue, phenylalanine or tryptophan, is missing, so a read error is likely. The entry originates in a study of tumor-infiltrating lymphocytes in primary liver carcinoma. Study in general: These were node-negative, non-metastatic T1-T3 tumors of roughly 4 to 11 cm.

The CDR3 runs 16 residues. CDR1 is SGHAT, CDR2 FQNNGV, per germline. Production of TCR beta cDNA used 500 ng total RNA together with a constant-region primer. Slightly modified ARM-PCR served as the procedure for the TCR beta libraries. These libraries came from three rounds of nested multiplex PCR. The two initial PCR rounds, about 9 cycles each, used TRBV1-TRBV30 forward and C-beta reverse primers. MiXCR was run by TCRdb on the multiplex PCR reads, yielding one entry per CDR3 protein. Found here are about 310,000 distinct CDR3 sequences, 50% to 75% of them singletons; the top ten hold approximately 15%. In addition to blood RNA drawn from unsorted whole blood, germline DNA was extracted.

The sequencing input was peripheral blood. The TCR originated in a woman aged 25 to 39 with primary liver carcinoma and hepatitis B virus infection. This chain uses TRBV11-2 with TRBJ2-1; 11 bases are a match to TRBD2. TRBJ2-7 matches the DNA end more closely, so the J call is doubtful. CDR3 bases: TGTGCCAGTAGCACCTCTCTAGCGGGAGGATACGATGAGCAGTACTTA. Translating it yields CASSTSLAGGYDEQYL.